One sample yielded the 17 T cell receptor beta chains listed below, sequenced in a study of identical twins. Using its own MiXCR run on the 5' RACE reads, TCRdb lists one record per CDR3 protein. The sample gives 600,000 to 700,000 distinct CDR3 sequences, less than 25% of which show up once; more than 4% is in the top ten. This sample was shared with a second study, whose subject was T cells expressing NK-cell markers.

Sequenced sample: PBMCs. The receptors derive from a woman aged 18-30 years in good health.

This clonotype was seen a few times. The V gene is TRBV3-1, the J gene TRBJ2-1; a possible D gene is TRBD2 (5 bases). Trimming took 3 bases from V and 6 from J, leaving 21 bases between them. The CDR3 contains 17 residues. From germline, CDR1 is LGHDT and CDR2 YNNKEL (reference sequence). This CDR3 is CASSHSPRGMLGNEQFF. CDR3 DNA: TGTGCCAGCAGCCATAGTCCTCGGGGAATGTTGGGCAATGAGCAGTTCTTC.

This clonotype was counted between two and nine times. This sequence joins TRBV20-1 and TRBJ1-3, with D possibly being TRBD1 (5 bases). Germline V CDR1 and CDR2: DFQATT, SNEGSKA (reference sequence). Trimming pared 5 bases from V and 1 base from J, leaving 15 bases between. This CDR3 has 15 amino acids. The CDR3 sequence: CSALGTRASGNTIYF. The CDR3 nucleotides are TGCAGTGCTTTGGGGACGAGGGCTTCTGGAAACACCATATATTTT.

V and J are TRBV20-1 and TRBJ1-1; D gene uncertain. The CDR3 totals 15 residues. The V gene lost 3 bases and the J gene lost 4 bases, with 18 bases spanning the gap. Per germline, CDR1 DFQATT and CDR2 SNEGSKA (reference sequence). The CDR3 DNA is TGCAGTGCTAGCGTACATCGGTACGTGGGCACTGAAGCTTTCTTT. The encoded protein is CSASVHRYVGTEAFF.

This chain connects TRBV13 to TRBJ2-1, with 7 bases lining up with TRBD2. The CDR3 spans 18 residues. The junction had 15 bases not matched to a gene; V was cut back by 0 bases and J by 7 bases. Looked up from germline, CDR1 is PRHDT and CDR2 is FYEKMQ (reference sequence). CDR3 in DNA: TGTGCCAGCAGCTTAGGACTCGGTGCAGCGGGATCGCAGAATGAGCAGTTCTTC. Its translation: CASSLGLGAAGSQNEQFF.

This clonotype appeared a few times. CDR3 nucleotide sequence: TGTGCCAGCAGTTTCGGGGGCCGAGCTAACTATGGCTACACCTTC. Its translation is CASSFGGRANYGYTF. This sequence joins TRBV12-3 or TRBV12-4 and TRBJ1-2, with TRBD1 as a possible D gene (6 bases). The CDR3 spans 15 residues. V gave up 3 bases and J gave up 0 bases, with 11 bases separating them.

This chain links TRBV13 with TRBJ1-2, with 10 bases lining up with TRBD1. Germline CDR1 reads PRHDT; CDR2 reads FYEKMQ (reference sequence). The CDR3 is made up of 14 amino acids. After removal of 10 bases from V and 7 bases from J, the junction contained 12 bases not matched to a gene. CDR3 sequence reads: CATRAGTGVRGYTF. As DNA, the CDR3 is TGTGCCACCCGAGCCGGGACAGGGGTCCGTGGCTACACCTTC.

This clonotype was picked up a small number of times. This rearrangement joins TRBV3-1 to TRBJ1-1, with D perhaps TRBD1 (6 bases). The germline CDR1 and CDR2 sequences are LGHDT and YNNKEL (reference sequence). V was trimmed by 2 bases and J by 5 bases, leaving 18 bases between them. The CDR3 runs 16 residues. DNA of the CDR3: TGTGCCAGCAGCCAAAAGGGGTCGGGGGCGCGGACTGAAGCTTTCTTT. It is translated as CASSQKGSGARTEAFF.

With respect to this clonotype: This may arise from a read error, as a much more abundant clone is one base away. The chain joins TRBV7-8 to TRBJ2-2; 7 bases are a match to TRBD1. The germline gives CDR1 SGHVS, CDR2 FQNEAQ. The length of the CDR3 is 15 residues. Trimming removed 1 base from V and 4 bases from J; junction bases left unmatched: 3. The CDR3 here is CASSLVGQLTGELFF. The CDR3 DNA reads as TGTGCCAGCAGCTTAGTGGGACAGCTCACCGGGGAGCTGTTTTTT.

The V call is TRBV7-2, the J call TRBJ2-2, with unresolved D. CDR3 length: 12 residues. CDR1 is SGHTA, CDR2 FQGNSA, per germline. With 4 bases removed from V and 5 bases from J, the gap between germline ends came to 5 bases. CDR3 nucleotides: TGTGCCAGCAGCTGGATGACCGGGGAGCTGTTTTTT. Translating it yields CASSWMTGELFF.

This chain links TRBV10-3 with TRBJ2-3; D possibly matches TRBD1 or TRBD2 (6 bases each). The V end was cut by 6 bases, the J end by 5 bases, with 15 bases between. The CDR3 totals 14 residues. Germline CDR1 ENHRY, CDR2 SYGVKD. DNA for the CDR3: TGTGCCATCAGCGGGGGCGTAACAGGAGATACGCAGTATTTT. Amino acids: CAISGGVTGDTQYF.

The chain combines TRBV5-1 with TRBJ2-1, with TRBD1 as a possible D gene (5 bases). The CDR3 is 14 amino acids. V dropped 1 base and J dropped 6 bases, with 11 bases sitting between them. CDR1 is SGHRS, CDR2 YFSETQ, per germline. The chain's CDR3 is CASSLRQPVNEQFF. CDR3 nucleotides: TGCGCCAGCAGCTTGAGACAGCCGGTCAATGAGCAGTTCTTC.

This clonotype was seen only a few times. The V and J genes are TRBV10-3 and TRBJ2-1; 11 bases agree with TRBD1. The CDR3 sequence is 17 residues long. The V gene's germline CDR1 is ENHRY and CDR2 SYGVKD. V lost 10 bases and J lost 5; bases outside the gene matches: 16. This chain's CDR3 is CATTRLGQGASNNEQFF. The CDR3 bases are TGTGCCACCACACGCCTAGGACAGGGGGCTTCCAACAATGAGCAGTTCTTC.

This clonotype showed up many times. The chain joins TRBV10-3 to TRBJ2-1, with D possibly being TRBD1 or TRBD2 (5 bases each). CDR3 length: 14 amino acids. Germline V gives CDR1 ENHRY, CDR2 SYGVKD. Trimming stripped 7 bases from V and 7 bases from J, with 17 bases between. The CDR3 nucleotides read TGTGCCATCAATGGGGGTAGCCAAGGGAATGAGCAGTTCTTC. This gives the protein CAINGGSQGNEQFF.

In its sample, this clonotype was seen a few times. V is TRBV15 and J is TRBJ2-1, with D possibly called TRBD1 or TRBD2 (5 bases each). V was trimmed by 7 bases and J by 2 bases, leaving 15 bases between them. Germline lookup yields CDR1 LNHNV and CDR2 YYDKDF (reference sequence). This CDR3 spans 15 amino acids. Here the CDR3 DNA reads TGTGCCACCACCCTTGCTGGGGACCCCTACAATGAGCAGTTCTTC. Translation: CATTLAGDPYNEQFF.

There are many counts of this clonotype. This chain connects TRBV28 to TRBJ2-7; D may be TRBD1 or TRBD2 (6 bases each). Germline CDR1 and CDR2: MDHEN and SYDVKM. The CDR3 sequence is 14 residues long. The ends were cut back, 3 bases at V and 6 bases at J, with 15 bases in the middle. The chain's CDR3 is CASSFEGGFGEQYF. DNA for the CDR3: TGTGCCAGCAGTTTCGAGGGGGGTTTTGGCGAGCAGTACTTC.

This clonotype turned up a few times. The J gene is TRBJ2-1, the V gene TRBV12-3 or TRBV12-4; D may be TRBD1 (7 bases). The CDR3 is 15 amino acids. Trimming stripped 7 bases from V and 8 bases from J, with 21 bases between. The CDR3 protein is CASTPEEGASYEQFF. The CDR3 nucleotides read TGTGCCAGCACCCCCGAGGAGGGGGCTTCATATGAGCAGTTCTTC.

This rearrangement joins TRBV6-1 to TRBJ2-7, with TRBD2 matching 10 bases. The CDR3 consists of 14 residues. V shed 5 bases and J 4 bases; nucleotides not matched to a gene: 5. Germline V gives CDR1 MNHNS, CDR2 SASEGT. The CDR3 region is CASSRTSGPYEQYF. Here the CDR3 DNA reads TGTGCCAGCAGTCGGACTAGCGGACCATACGAGCAGTACTTC.